Below are 14 T cell receptor beta chains sequenced from a single sample in a study of cytomegalovirus exposure and HLA in healthy donors. With 60 Vbeta and 13 Jbeta primers, the PCR was carried out. Sequencing was performed with immunoSEQ multiplex PCR; in TCRdb, only in-frame clones are kept and a portion is missing. Here the sample spans about 180,000 clones, around 80% being singletons. Input material: PBMCs. These receptor sequences come from a girl between 10 and 17 years old in good health and CMV-seropositive.

J is TRBJ2-1 and V is TRBV10-3, with 9 positions matching TRBD1. Germline trimming cut 9 bases from V and 5 bases from J; bases unmatched to any gene: 8. The CDR3 covers 14 residues. Germline CDR1 and CDR2: ENHRY and SYGVKD. The CDR3 nucleotides are TGTGCCATGAACAGGGGGCTAGAAAACAATGAGCAGTTCTTC. Translation gives CAMNRGLENNEQFF.

The genes are TRBV19 and TRBJ2-7, with a tentative D call TRBD2 (6 bases). This CDR3 region has 14 residues. Trimming cost V 3 bases and J 2 bases, with 11 bases left between them. Germline V lookup: CDR1 LNHDA, CDR2 SQIVND (reference sequence). CDR3 sequence (DNA): TGTGCCAGTAGTATCGGAGGGGACCCCTACGAGCAGTACTTC. Protein sequence: CASSIGGDPYEQYF.

V and J are TRBV10-3 and TRBJ1-4; TRBD1 is a possible D gene (5 bases). CDR1 is ENHRY, CDR2 SYGVKD, per germline. V gave up 0 bases and J gave up 8 bases, with 13 bases separating them. The CDR3 length is 15 residues. The CDR3 DNA is TGTGCCATCAGTGAGTCGGTTCAGGGTTACGAAAAACTGTTTTTT. Amino acid sequence: CAISESVQGYEKLFF.

The CDR3: CASSLRSGTRNYEQYF. The CDR3 nucleotides are TGTGCCAGCAGTCTCCGCTCCGGGACTAGGAACTACGAGCAGTACTTC. This chain connects TRBV27 to TRBJ2-7; 8 bases fit TRBD2. CDR3 length equals 16 residues. CDR1 is MNHEY, CDR2 SMNVEV, per germline (reference sequence). The V segment lost 5 bases and the J segment 3 bases; nucleotides outside the gene matches: 12.

The V and J genes are TRBV7-2 and TRBJ2-7, with D maybe TRBD1 (5 bases). Germline V gene data show CDR1 as SGHTA and CDR2 as FQGNSA. The CDR3 length is 13 residues. The V gene lost 5 bases and the J gene lost 1 base, with 9 bases spanning the gap. The CDR3 sequence is CASSVKGSYEQYF. CDR3 DNA: TGTGCCAGCAGCGTCAAGGGGTCCTACGAGCAGTACTTC.

The chain joins TRBV2 to TRBJ2-7; TRBD1 aligns across 7 bases. The CDR3 is 13 amino acids. Germline CDR1 reads SNHLY; CDR2 reads FYNNEI. J gave up 7 bases and V 7 bases, and 10 bases lay outside the gene matches. Here the CDR3 reads CASNLDRAREQYF. In DNA form, the CDR3 reads TGTGCCAGCAATCTTGACAGGGCGCGGGAGCAGTACTTC. Full variable domain (missing parts from reference TRBV2 and TRBJ2-7): EPEVTQTPSHQVTQMGQEVILRCVPISNHLYFYWYRQILGQKVEFLVSFYNNEISEKSEIFDDQFSVERPDGSNFTLKIRSTKLEDSAMYFCASNLDRAREQYFGPGTRLTVT.

The chain joins TRBV7-8 to TRBJ1-1; 9 bases are a match to TRBD1. With 1 base clipped from V and 8 bases from J, the junction kept 8 bases outside the gene matches. The CDR3 has 15 residues. Germline CDR1 SGHVS, CDR2 FQNEAQ. This chain's CDR3 is CASSLGRDRALEAFF. The CDR3 nucleotides read TGTGCCAGCAGCTTAGGGCGGGACAGGGCCTTGGAAGCTTTCTTT. The variable domain in full, with the rest retrieved from reference TRBV7-8 and TRBJ1-1, is GAGVSQSPRYKVAKRGQDVALRCDPISGHVSLFWYQQALGQGPEFLTYFQNEAQLDKSGLPSDRFFAERPEGSVSTLKIQRTQQEDSAVYLCASSLGRDRALEAFFGQGTRLTVV.

The genes are TRBV2 and TRBJ2-1; 10 positions agree with TRBD2. CDR1 is SNHLY, CDR2 FYNNEI, per germline. Trimming took 6 bases from V and 2 from J; bases not matched to a gene: 4. This CDR3 is built from 15 residues. The CDR3 loop reads CASSLTSGAYNEQFF. The CDR3 DNA reads as TGTGCCAGCAGCCTCACTAGCGGGGCCTACAATGAGCAGTTCTTC.

The rearrangement links TRBV9 to TRBJ2-5; possibly TRBD2 for D (5 bases). The CDR3 consists of 14 residues. Trimming took 2 bases from V and 5 from J, leaving 13 bases between them. Germline values: CDR1 SGDLS, CDR2 YYNGEE. This chain's CDR3 is CASSVRADRETQYF. In DNA form, the CDR3 reads TGTGCCAGCAGCGTGCGGGCGGACCGGGAGACCCAGTACTTC.

V usage is TRBV7-4 and J usage is TRBJ2-1, with TRBD1 matching over 8 bases. The ends lost 4 bases at V and 0 bases at J; junction bases unmatched: 14. The CDR3 spans 19 residues. Germline V gene lookup returns CDR1 SGHVT and CDR2 SQSDAQ. The CDR3: CASSSPGTGWDPSYNEQFF. CDR3 nucleotides: TGTGCCAGCAGCTCTCCCGGGACAGGCTGGGATCCCTCCTACAATGAGCAGTTCTTC.

The chain joins TRBV5-1 to TRBJ2-3, with 7 bases matching TRBD2. V gave up 0 bases and J gave up 5 bases; unmatched junction bases: 3. Germline assignment: CDR1 SGHRS and CDR2 YFSETQ. The CDR3 is 14 residues long. The CDR3 DNA reads TGCGCCAGCAGCTTGGGGGTAGCGGGAGATACGCAGTATTTT. It is translated as CASSLGVAGDTQYF.

V and J are TRBV4-3 and TRBJ1-2; D perhaps matches TRBD1 (6 bases). The CDR3 length is 16 residues. V was cut by 3 bases and J by 7 bases, with 21 bases left in between. Germline-derived CDR1 and CDR2 are LGHNA and YSLEER. CDR3 DNA sequence: TGCGCCAGCAGCCAGGCTACGGCAGGACAGACCCGTGGCTACACCTTC. Protein: CASSQATAGQTRGYTF.

The chain couples TRBV7-2 to TRBJ1-5; D is perhaps TRBD1 (6 bases). V shed 2 bases and J shed 9 bases, with 14 bases lying between them. The CDR3 is 14 amino acids. CDR1 SGHTA and CDR2 FQGNSA come from the germline V gene. The CDR3: CASSLTGQPPPQHF. The DNA for the CDR3 is TGTGCCAGCAGCTTAACTGGACAGCCTCCGCCCCAGCATTTT. The full variable domain, its missing parts supplied by reference TRBV7-2 and TRBJ1-5, is GAGVSQSPSNKVTEKGKDVELRCDPISGHTALYWYRQSLGQGLEFLIYFQGNSAPDKSGLPSDRFSAERTGGSVSTLTIQRTQQEDSAVYLCASSLTGQPPPQHFGDGTRLSIL.

The chain recombines TRBV2 with TRBJ2-7; D is ambiguous. The germline V and J ends were trimmed by 6 bases and 0 bases, with 6 bases remaining between them. This CDR3 comprises 12 residues. CDR1 is SNHLY, CDR2 FYNNEI, per germline. In DNA, the CDR3 is TGTGCCAGCAGGGCGGTCTCCTACGAGCAGTACTTC. Translation: CASRAVSYEQYF.